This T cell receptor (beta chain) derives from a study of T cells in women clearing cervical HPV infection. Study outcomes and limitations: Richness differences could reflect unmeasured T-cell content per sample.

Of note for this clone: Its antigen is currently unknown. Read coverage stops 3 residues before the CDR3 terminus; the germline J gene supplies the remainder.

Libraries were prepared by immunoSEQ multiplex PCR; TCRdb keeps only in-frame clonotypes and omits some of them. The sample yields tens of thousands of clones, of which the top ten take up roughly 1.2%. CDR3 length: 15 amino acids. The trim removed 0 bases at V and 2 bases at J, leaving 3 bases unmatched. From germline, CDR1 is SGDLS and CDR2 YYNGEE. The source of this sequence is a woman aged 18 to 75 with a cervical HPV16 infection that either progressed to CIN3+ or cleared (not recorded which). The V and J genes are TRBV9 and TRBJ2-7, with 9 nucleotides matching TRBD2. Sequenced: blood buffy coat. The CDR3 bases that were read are TGTGCCAGCAGCGTAGACGCGGGGGGGGCCTACGAG. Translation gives CASSVDAGGAYE. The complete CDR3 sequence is CASSVDAGGAYEQYF.